The TCR beta chain described here comes from a study of cytomegalovirus exposure and HLA in healthy donors. The study ran its PCR with 60 Vbeta and 13 Jbeta primers. Only in-frame clones appear in the TCRdb table, and some are missing; sequencing was by immunoSEQ multiplex PCR. The sample lists roughly 200,000 clones, roughly 80% seen once, with 2.5% to 3% in the top ten. This clone was detected a few times. What it binds is unknown. Overall study results and limits: Researchers reported in a later analysis that common viral pathogens appeared linked to several top clusters.

Germline V gene sequence: CDR1 LGHNA, CDR2 YNFKEQ. V trimming: 5 bases; J trimming: 0 bases; junction bases outside the gene matches: 5. The CDR3 consists of 16 residues. The chain carries TRBV4-2 and TRBJ1-1, with 11 bases that match TRBD1. The receptor comes from a man aged 30-40 years in good health and CMV-seronegative. The specimen sequenced was PBMCs. The CDR3 bases are TGTGCCAGCAGCGGCCGGGACAGGGGGATGAACACTGAAGCTTTCTTT. It codes for CASSGRDRGMNTEAFF.